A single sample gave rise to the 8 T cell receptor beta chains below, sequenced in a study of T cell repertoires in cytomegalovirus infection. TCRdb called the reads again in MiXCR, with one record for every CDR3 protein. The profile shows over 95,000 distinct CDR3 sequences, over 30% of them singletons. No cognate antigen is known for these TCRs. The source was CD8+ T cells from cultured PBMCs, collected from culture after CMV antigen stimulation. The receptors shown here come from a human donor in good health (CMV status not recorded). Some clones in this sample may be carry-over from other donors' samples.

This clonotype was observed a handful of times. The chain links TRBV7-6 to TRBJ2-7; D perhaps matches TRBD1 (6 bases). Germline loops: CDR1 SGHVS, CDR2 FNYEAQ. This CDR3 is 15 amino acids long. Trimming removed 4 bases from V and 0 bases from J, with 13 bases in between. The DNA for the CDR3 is TGTGCCAGCAGCTCTCCGGGACAAAGCTCCTACGAGCAGTACTTC. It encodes CASSSPGQSSYEQYF.

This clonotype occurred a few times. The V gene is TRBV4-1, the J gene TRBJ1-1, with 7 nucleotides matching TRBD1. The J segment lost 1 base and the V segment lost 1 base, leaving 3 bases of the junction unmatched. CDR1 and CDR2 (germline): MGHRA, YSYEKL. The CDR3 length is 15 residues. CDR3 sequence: CASSQVRGPNTEAFF. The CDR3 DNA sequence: TGCGCCAGCAGCCAAGTAAGGGGGCCGAACACTGAAGCTTTCTTT.

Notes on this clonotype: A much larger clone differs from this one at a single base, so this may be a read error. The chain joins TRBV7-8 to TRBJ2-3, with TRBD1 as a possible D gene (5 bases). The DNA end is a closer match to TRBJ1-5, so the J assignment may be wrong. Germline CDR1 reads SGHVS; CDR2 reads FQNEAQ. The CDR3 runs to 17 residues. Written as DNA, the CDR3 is TGTGCCAGCAGCTTAGCTTACCTACGGGACGGCCGAGATACGCAGCATTTT. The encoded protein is CASSLAYLRDGRDTQHF.

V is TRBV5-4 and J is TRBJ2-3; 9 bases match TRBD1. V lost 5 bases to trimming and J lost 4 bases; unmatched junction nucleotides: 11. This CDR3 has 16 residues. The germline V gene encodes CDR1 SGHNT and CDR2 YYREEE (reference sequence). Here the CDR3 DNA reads TGTGCCAGCAGGGATACCGGGACAGGGTGTCCAGATACGCAGTATTTT. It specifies CASRDTGTGCPDTQYF.

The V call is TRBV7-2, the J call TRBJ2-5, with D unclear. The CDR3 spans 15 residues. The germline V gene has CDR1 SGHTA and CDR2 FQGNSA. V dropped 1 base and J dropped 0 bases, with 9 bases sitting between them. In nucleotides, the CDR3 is TGTGCCAGCAGCTTAGATCCGGGCTACCAAGAGACCCAGTACTTC. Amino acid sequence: CASSLDPGYQETQYF.

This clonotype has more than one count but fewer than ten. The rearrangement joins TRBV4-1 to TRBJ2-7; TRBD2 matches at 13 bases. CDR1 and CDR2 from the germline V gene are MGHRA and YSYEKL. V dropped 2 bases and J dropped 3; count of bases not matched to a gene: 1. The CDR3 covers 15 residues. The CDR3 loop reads CASSQWTSGSYEQYF. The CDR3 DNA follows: TGCGCCAGCAGCCAATGGACTAGCGGGAGCTACGAGCAGTACTTC.

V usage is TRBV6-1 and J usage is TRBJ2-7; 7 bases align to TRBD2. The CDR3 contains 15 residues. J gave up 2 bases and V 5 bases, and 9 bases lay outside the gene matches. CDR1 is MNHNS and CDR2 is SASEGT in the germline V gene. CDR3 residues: CASSQERDYPYEQYF. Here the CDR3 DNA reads TGTGCCAGCAGTCAGGAGCGGGACTACCCCTACGAGCAGTACTTC.

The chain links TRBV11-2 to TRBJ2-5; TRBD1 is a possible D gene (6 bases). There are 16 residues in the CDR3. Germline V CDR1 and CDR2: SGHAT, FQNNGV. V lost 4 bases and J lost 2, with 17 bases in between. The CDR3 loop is CASSSLQGIEQETQYF. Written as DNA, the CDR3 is TGTGCCAGCAGCTCGTTACAGGGAATTGAGCAAGAGACCCAGTACTTC.